Following are 12 T cell receptor beta chains from one sample sequenced in a study of blood T cell repertoires in COVID-19. TCRdb keeps only in-frame clones here, not all; method: immunoSEQ multiplex PCR. The data hold approximately 300,000 clones, with 75% to 90% observed a single time. Sequences were obtained from PBMCs or T cells enriched from blood (not recorded which). These receptors originate from a man aged 60 to 69 who had recovered from COVID-19.

V gene TRBV12-3 or TRBV12-4 combines with J gene TRBJ2-7; D possibly corresponds to TRBD2 (6 bases). Deletions cut 5 bases from V and 4 bases from J, with 12 bases between. The CDR3 contains 13 residues. CDR3: CASSLPGLYEQYF. The CDR3 DNA follows: TGTGCCAGCAGTCTCCCGGGACTGTACGAGCAGTACTTC.

This clone occurred a few times. This chain uses TRBV7-9 with TRBJ1-3; D is possibly TRBD1 (5 bases). Trimming took 1 base from V and 1 from J, leaving 8 bases between them. The CDR3 loop spans 15 amino acids. Germline V CDR1 and CDR2: SEHNR, FQNEAQ (reference sequence). CDR3 amino acids: CASSLGNRSGNTIYF. Here the CDR3 DNA reads TGTGCCAGCAGCTTAGGCAACAGGTCTGGAAACACCATATATTTT. The whole variable domain, remainder taken from reference TRBV7-9 and TRBJ1-3, is DTGVSQNPRHKITKRGQNVTFRCDPISEHNRLYWYRQTLGQGPEFLTYFQNEAQLEKSRLLSDRFSAERPKGSFSTLEIQRTEQGDSAMYLCASSLGNRSGNTIYFGEGSWLTVV.

CDR3 sequence reads: CASRRPGTGRNQPQHF. CDR3 bases: TGTGCCAGCAGGAGACCCGGGACAGGGAGGAATCAGCCCCAGCATTTT. This sequence joins TRBV28 and TRBJ1-5, with 9 nucleotides matching TRBD1. Germline CDR1 is MDHEN and CDR2 is SYDVKM. J gave up 4 bases and V 6 bases, and 10 bases lay outside the gene matches. CDR3 length: 16 amino acids.

Regarding this clone: The sample contains more than one DNA sequence encoding this CDR3. This rearrangement joins TRBV18 to TRBJ1-1; TRBD1 is a possible D gene (5 bases). Trimming left V 2 bases short and J 3 bases short, with 7 bases between. Germline-derived CDR1 and CDR2 are KGHSH and LQKENI. The CDR3 length is 13 residues. The CDR3 coding sequence is TGTGCCAGCTCACCAGGGGGGGACACTGAAGCTTTCTTT. It yields the protein CASSPGGDTEAFF. Full variable domain (rest looked up from reference TRBV18 and TRBJ1-1): NAGVMQNPRHLVRRRGQEARLRCSPMKGHSHVYWYRQLPEEGLKFMVYLQKENIIDESGMPKERFSAEFPKEGPSILRIQQVVRGDSAAYFCASSPGGDTEAFFGQGTRLTVV.

The chain links TRBV7-2 to TRBJ2-1; D possibly corresponds to TRBD2 (6 bases). Per the germline V gene, CDR1 is SGHTA and CDR2 is FQGNSA. The V end was cut by 1 base, the J end by 0 bases, with 10 bases between. The CDR3 contains 16 residues. The CDR3 DNA follows: TGTGCCAGCAGCTTAGGTGCGGGGAGCTCCTACAATGAGCAGTTCTTC. This codes for CASSLGAGSSYNEQFF.

The V gene is TRBV6-5, the J gene TRBJ2-7; TRBD2 matches at 14 bases. Germline CDR1 reads MNHEY; CDR2 reads SVGAGI. With 6 bases clipped from V and 5 bases from J, the junction kept 6 bases outside the gene matches. This CDR3 is 15 amino acids long. Here the CDR3 DNA reads TGTGCCAGCAGAGGACTAGCGGGAGGACGTAACGAGCAGTACTTC. Encoded protein: CASRGLAGGRNEQYF.

This chain uses TRBV6-4 with TRBJ1-1; no clear D. Germline CDR1 reads MRHNA; CDR2 reads SNTAGT. The germline V and J ends were trimmed by 6 bases and 3 bases, with 11 bases remaining between them. The CDR3 sequence is 13 residues long. The CDR3 DNA follows: TGTGCCAGCAGGACCACACAGTACACTGAAGCTTTCTTT. Amino acid sequence: CASRTTQYTEAFF.

The V and J genes are TRBV6-4 and TRBJ2-1, with 7 nucleotides matching TRBD2. Germline assignment: CDR1 MRHNA and CDR2 SNTAGT. Trimming at V came to 6 bases and at J to 1 base, leaving 6 bases not matched to a gene. This CDR3 is built from 15 residues. The CDR3 spells CASSLLAESYNEQFF. For the CDR3, the DNA is TGTGCCAGCAGCCTTCTAGCGGAGTCCTACAATGAGCAGTTCTTC.

The CDR3 spells CASSSGTTPYEQYF. CDR3 bases: TGTGCCAGCAGTTCCGGGACTACTCCCTACGAGCAGTACTTC. The genes are TRBV28 and TRBJ2-7, with 7 bases fitting TRBD2. From germline, CDR1 is MDHEN and CDR2 SYDVKM. V gave up 4 bases and J gave up 2 bases; unmatched junction bases: 5. The CDR3 consists of 14 residues.

This chain's CDR3 is CATSVQRGTDTQYF. The CDR3 DNA reads TGTGCCACCAGTGTCCAGCGGGGCACAGATACGCAGTATTTT. J is TRBJ2-3 and V is TRBV24-1, with D possibly matching TRBD2 (6 bases). The CDR3 runs to 14 residues. CDR1 and CDR2 (germline): KGHDR, SFDVKD. V was shortened by 5 bases and J by 1 base, with 9 bases between the two germline ends.

The chain couples TRBV30 to TRBJ2-5; 9 bases are a match to TRBD1. This CDR3 is built from 15 residues. V lost 3 bases, J lost 5 bases, and 10 bases stayed unmatched. Germline V gene data show CDR1 as GTSNPN and CDR2 as SVGIG (reference sequence). DNA for the CDR3: TGTGCCTGGAGCGAGGGACAGGGCCAATGGGAGACCCAGTACTTC. Encoded protein: CAWSEGQGQWETQYF.

The chain employs TRBV28 and TRBJ2-2, with D possibly TRBD2 on 5 matching bases. Trimming removed 4 bases at V and 7 bases at J, with 22 bases between. CDR3 length equals 17 residues. Germline CDR1 is MDHEN and CDR2 is SYDVKM. The CDR3 region is CASSSQAPGPEGGELFF. The CDR3, as DNA: TGTGCCAGCAGTTCCCAGGCCCCGGGTCCTGAGGGCGGGGAGCTGTTTTTT.